This T cell receptor beta chain was obtained from a study of spatial heterogeneity in lung cancer. Study overall: The count of detected beta-chain sequences consistently exceeded that of alpha-chain sequences.

The study tagged each TCR cDNA molecule with a unique molecular identifier. Using its own MiXCR run on the 5' RACE reads, TCRdb lists one record per CDR3 protein. The sample has 35,000 to 55,000 distinct CDR3 sequences, roughly 15% seen once. CDR1 is SQVTM and CDR2 is ANQGSEA in the germline V gene. The CDR3 is 10 residues long. Trimming removed 8 bases at V and 7 bases at J, with 11 bases between. The time point denotes: sample taken at primary tumor resection. The donor group consisted of 72 patients who had untreated, early-stage non-small cell lung cancer. Whole RNA, which was extracted from tumor, nontumor lung tissue or frozen PBMC, was sequenced without any cell sorting.

The TCR sequence derives from a male donor with early-stage non-small cell lung cancer. This specimen was PBMCs, taken at surgery. The rearrangement joins TRBV29-1 to TRBJ1-1; no firm D call. CDR3 residues: CSYVSVEAFF. CDR3 coding DNA: TGCAGCTACGTAAGCGTTGAAGCTTTCTTT.